This TCR beta chain was sequenced in a study of T-cell reconstitution after alpha-beta-depleted transplantation in children. This clonotype was observed once. Its antigen is not known. This CDR3 region has 14 residues. Trimming removed 10 bases from V and 5 bases from J; junction bases left unmatched: 12. Germline V gives CDR1 SGHRS, CDR2 YFSETQ. The authors prepared the TCRbeta library with unique molecular identifiers. TCRdb re-called the PCR reads through MiXCR, storing one row per CDR3 protein. The sample consists of some 600,000 distinct CDR3 sequences, over 10% of them appearing once. Notes on the study in general: Newly made T cells mostly supplied T-cell counts and diversity one year after transplant.

V and J are TRBV5-1 and TRBJ2-1; 7 positions match TRBD2. Specimen: PBMCs, mostly from graft donor cells, collected 360 days after TCRalphabeta/CD19-depleted stem cell transplant. The sequence was obtained from a male patient under 18 who had a stem cell transplant for acute myeloid leukemia, so the T cells may come from the graft donor. CDR3 loop: CASGWLAADNEQFF. The CDR3, as DNA: TGCGCCTCTGGGTGGCTAGCGGCCGACAATGAGCAGTTCTTC.